This T cell receptor (beta chain) came from a study of shared clonotypes between healthy human individuals. Study-wide context: Per-donor plates numbered three CD4 naive, three CD4 memory, two CD8 naive and one CD8 memory.

Each of the donors was a healthy adult who was HIV-negative and had not had a recent acute infection or vaccination. Among the donors, all were Caucasian adults who lived in Nashville, Tennessee. Study-level results: Naive subsets, compared against memory subsets, generally had larger estimated richness values.

This clone was detected once. What it binds is unknown. The V end lost 0 bases, the J end lost 3 bases, and 12 bases lay between the germline ends. Germline loops: CDR1 GTSNPN, CDR2 SVGIG (reference sequence). The CDR3 sequence is 14 residues long. The protocol was immunoSEQ multiplex PCR, while the TCRdb copy is restricted to in-frame clones and leaves out a portion. The table includes 1,400,000 or so clones, less than 99% detected once. This rearrangement joins TRBV30 to TRBJ2-7; D unclear. Sequencing was performed on naive CD4+ T cells sorted from blood. Regarding subset: CD45RA+ positively selected. This TCR was recovered from a young man in good health. The chain's CDR3 is CAWSVLGSFYEQYF. The CDR3 DNA reads TGTGCCTGGAGTGTACTGGGATCGTTCTACGAGCAGTACTTC.